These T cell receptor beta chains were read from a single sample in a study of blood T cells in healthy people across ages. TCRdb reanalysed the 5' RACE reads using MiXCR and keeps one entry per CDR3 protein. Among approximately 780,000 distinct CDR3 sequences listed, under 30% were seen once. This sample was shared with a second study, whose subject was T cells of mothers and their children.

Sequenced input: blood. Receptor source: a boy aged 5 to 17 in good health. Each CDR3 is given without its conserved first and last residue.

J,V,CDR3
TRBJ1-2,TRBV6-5,ASSYGKTGRPDYGYT
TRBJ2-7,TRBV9,ASSVAGTGEQY
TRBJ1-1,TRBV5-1,ASSFSGGRGTEAF
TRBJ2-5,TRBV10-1,ASSERVGGTQY
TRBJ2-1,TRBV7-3,ASSFQRSNEQF
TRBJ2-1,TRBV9,ASSGSEQF
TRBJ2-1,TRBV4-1,ASSQSRDRGYNEQF
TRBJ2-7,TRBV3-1,ASRGRVGTYEQY
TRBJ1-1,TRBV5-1,ASSSGQAQNTEAF
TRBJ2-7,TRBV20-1,SASGLDSFSYEQY
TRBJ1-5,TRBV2,ASSESTENQPQH
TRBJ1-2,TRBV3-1,ASSQDTTGYGYT
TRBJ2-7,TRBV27,ASSRTGTGPYEQY
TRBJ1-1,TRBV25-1,ASSELEGALIWLAF
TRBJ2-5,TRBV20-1,SAPPSGGAEETQY
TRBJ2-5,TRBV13,ASSLEGLGKETQY
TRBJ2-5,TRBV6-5,ASTSWELLQETQY
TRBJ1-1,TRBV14,ASSQAGSSSTEAF
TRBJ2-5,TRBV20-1,SALAPGLQETQY
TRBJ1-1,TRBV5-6,ASSLTGKNTEAF
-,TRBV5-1,ASSPKGGANEQF
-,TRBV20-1,SATNSYEQY
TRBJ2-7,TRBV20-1,SASAPVAGPYEQY
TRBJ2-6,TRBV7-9,ATPGHRFSGANVLT
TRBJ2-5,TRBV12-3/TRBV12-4,ASRFRQGVIETQY